This T cell receptor (beta chain) was obtained from a study of blood T cells in healthy people across ages. The ends were cut back, 3 bases at V and 1 base at J, with 18 bases in the middle. The germline CDR1 and CDR2 sequences are LNHDA and SQIVND (reference sequence). The length of the CDR3 is 17 residues. This clonotype was seen many times. Sample-barcoded 5' priming and a J-beta primer mix drove a second PCR of roughly 6 to 12 cycles. TCRdb independently ran MiXCR on the 5' RACE reads; one entry per CDR3 protein. This table has about 670,000 distinct CDR3 sequences, around 43% appearing once. The receptor comes from an elderly man in good health. The chain combines TRBV19 with TRBJ2-5; possible D gene TRBD1, 5 bases. The specimen was blood. The CDR3 is CASSIGRQGTFQETQYF. Written as DNA, the CDR3 is TGTGCCAGTAGTATCGGTCGGCAGGGAACCTTCCAAGAGACCCAGTACTTC.